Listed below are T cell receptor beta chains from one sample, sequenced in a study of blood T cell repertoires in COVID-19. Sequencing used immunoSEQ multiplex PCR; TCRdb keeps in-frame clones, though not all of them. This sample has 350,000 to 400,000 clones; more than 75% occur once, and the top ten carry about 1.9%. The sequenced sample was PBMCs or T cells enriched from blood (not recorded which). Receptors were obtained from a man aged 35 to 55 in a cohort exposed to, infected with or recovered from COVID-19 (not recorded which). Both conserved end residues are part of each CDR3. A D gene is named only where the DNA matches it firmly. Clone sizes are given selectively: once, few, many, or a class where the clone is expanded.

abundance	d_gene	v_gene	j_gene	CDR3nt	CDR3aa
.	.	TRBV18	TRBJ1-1	TGTGCCAGCTCACCTGGGGCTCAGGTGAACACTGAAGCTTTCTTT	CASSPGAQVNTEAFF
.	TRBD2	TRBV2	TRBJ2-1	TGTGCCAGCAGTTTCCCCGGGTGGGCGGGAGGCTACAATGAGCAGTTCTTC	CASSFPGWAGGYNEQFF
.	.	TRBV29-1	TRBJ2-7	TGCAGCGTTGTGACAGGTTACGAGCAGTACTTC	CSVVTGYEQYF
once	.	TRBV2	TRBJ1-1	TGTGCCAGCCCCCGAGAGCAGGGGCAGAACACTGAAGCTTTCTTT	CASPREQGQNTEAFF
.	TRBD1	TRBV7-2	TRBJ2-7	TGTGCCAGCAGCTGGGACAGGAACTACGAGCAGTACTTC	CASSWDRNYEQYF
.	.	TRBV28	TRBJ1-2	TGTGCCAGCAAGACGGGGGGAGAAGTCTATGGCTACACCTTC	CASKTGGEVYGYTF
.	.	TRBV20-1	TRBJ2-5	TGCAGTGCTAGTTTCGGCGGGACGGAGACCCAGTACTTC	CSASFGGTETQYF
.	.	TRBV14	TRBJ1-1	TGTGCCAGCAGCCAAGACCGACTGACGAACACTGAAGCTTTCTTT	CASSQDRLTNTEAFF
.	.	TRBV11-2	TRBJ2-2	TGTGCCAGCAGCGTTCGCAGGGGGGACACCGGGGAGCTGTTTTTT	CASSVRRGDTGELFF
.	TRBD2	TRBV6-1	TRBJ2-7	TGTGCCAGCAGTGAAGCGGAGCTAGCGGGAGCGGAGTCCTACGAGCAGTACTTC	CASSEAELAGAESYEQYF
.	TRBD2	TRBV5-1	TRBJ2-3	TGCGCCAGCAGCTTGGGATCTAGCGGGAAAAGCCTTAGCACAGATACGCAGTATTTT	CASSLGSSGKSLSTDTQYF
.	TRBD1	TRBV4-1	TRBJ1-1	TGCGCCAGCAGCCAACCTAGACAGGGGGCTTACACTGAAGCTTTCTTT	CASSQPRQGAYTEAFF
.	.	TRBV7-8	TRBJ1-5	TGTGCCACCACCATGCAGGGCCTCCTTTATAGCAATCAGCCCCAGCATTTT	CATTMQGLLYSNQPQHF
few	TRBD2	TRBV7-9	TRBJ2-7	TGTGCCAGCAGCTTCAGCGGGGCCTACGAGCAGTACTTC	CASSFSGAYEQYF
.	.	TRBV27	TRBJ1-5	TGTGCCAGCAGTTTACTGGGGGGTAGCAATCAGCCCCAGCATTTT	CASSLLGGSNQPQHF
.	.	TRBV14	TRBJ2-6	TGTGCCAGCAGCCAAGATATAGCTTCAACAGGGGCCAACGTCCTGACTTTC	CASSQDIASTGANVLTF
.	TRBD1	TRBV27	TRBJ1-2	TGTGCCAGCAGTTTACAGGGGGGTAACTATGGCTACACCTTC	CASSLQGGNYGYTF
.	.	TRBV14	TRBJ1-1	TGTGCCAGCAGCCAAGATCTGAGGAACACTGAAGCTTTCTTT	CASSQDLRNTEAFF
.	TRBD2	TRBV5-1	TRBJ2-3	TGCGCCAGCAGCCAGGGACTAGCGGGAAGCACAGATACGCAGTATTTT	CASSQGLAGSTDTQYF
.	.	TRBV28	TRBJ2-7	TGTGCCAGCCGGCGCGGAGGGTACGAGCAGTACTTC	CASRRGGYEQYF
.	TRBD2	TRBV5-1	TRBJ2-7	TGCGCCAGCAGGCGGGAGGGAGTTACCTACGAGCAGTACTTC	CASRREGVTYEQYF
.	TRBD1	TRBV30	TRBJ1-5	TGTGCCTGGAGTGACAGGGGGCGCGGCAATCAGCCCCAGCATTTT	CAWSDRGRGNQPQHF
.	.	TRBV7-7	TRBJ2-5	TGTGCCAGCAGCTTAACACCCCAGGGGACCCAGTACTTC	CASSLTPQGTQYF
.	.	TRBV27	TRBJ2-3	TGTGCCACCACAGGAAGACCCTTCACAGATACGCAGTATTTT	CATTGRPFTDTQYF
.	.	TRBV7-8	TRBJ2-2	TGTGCCAGCAGCTTGGAAGGTAGCGCCGGGGAGCTGTTTTTT	CASSLEGSAGELFF
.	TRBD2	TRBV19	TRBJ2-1	TGTGCCAGTAGTCCAACAGGACTAGTCTATGAGCAGTTCTTC	CASSPTGLVYEQFF
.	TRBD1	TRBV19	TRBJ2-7	TGTGCCAGTAGTATGGGACAGGGCTACGAGCAGTACTTC	CASSMGQGYEQYF
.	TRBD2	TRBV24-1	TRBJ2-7	TGTGCCACCAGTGACCCCGCGGGGGGCACTTACGAGCAGTACTTC	CATSDPAGGTYEQYF
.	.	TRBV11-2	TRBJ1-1	TGTGCCAGCAGCTTAGGGCTGAACACTGAAGCTTTCTTT	CASSLGLNTEAFF
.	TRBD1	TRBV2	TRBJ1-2	TGTGCCAGCAAGGGACAGCGGAACTATGGCTACACCTTC	CASKGQRNYGYTF
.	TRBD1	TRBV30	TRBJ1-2	TGTGCCGGAGGGGACAGGGGACTCAACTATGGCTACACCTTC	CAGGDRGLNYGYTF
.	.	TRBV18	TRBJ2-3	TGTGCCAGCTCGCTAGTTACAGATACGCAGTATTTT	CASSLVTDTQYF
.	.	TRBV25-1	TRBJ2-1	TGTGCCAGCAGTGACTCAACGGGAAGCTCCTACAATGAGCAGTTCTTC	CASSDSTGSSYNEQFF
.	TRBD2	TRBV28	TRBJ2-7	TGTGCCAGCAGTAATAGCGGGAGGTTAATCTACGAGCAGTACTTC	CASSNSGRLIYEQYF
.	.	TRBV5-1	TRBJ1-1	TGCGCCAGCAGACCATCGGACACCCACACTGAAGCTTTCTTT	CASRPSDTHTEAFF
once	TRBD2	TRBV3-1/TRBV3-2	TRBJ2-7	TGTGCCAGCAGCCAGCCGCTAGCGGGAGGCTACGAGCAGTACTTC	CASSQPLAGGYEQYF
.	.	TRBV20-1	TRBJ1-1	TGCAGTGCTAGTCGACTACGGCCCTCTCTAACTGAAGCTTTCTTT	CSASRLRPSLTEAFF
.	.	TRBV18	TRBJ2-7	TGTGCCAGCTCACCATCGGCAGGGGAGTACGAGCAGTACTTC	CASSPSAGEYEQYF
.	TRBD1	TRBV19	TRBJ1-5	TGTGCCAGTAGTATAGCGACAGGGACTTTTCAGCCCCAGCATTTT	CASSIATGTFQPQHF
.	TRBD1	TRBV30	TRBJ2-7	TGTGCCTGGAGTACGGGACAGGGATCCTACGAGCAGTACTTC	CAWSTGQGSYEQYF
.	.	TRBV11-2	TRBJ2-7	TGTGCCAGCAGCCCTACCCCACAGGGATACGAGCAGTACTTC	CASSPTPQGYEQYF
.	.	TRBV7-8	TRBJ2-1	TGTGCCAGCAGCTTAACCCGGGACTGGCTAAGCTCCTACAATGAGCAGTTCTTC	CASSLTRDWLSSYNEQFF
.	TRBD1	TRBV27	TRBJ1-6	TGTGCCAGCAGTCCGACAGGGCCGAATTCACCCCTCCACTTT	CASSPTGPNSPLHF
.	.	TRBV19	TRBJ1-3	TGTGCCAGTAGTATTCTCGGAGACCTCTCTGGAAACACCATATATTTT	CASSILGDLSGNTIYF
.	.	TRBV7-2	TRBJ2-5	TGTGCCAGCAGCAGGAGTGTGTGGGAGGATCAAGAGACCCAGTACTTC	CASSRSVWEDQETQYF
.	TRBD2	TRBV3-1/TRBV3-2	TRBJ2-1	TGTGCCAGCAGCCAACCGGGAGGTCGGAGAAATGAGCAGTTCTTC	CASSQPGGRRNEQFF
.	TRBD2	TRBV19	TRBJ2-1	TGTGCCAGTAGCCACACGCCTAGCGGGAGGGCCCGGGATGAGCAGTTCTTC	CASSHTPSGRARDEQFF
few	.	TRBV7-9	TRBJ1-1	TGTGCCAGCAGTAATGGCAGGGGTTTTAACACTGAAGCTTTCTTT	CASSNGRGFNTEAFF
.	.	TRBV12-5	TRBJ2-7	TGTGCTAGTGGTTTGGGCCTCGGGGGTTACGAGCAGTACTTC	CASGLGLGGYEQYF
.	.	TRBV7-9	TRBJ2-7	TGTGCCAGCACCAATGGGGTAGGACTTAGCTTGGCCTACGAGCAGTACTTC	CASTNGVGLSLAYEQYF
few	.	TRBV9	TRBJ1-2	TGTGCCAGCAGCGCTGTAGATAGCACCACCTATGGCTACACCTTC	CASSAVDSTTYGYTF
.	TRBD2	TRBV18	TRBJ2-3	TGTGCCAGCTCACCACCCAACGGCGGGAGGAGCACAGATACGCAGTATTTT	CASSPPNGGRSTDTQYF
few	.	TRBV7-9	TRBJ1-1	TGTGCCAGCATCTTGACAGGAGACATGAACACTGAAGCTTTCTTT	CASILTGDMNTEAFF